The 17 T cell receptor beta chains below were found in one sample sequenced in a study of blood T cell repertoires in COVID-19. The method was immunoSEQ multiplex PCR; TCRdb's version includes in-frame clones alone and lacks a portion of them. The data contain a few hundred thousand clones, under 90% of them singletons. Material for sequencing was peripheral blood. The receptors originated from a human donor in a cohort sampled during active COVID-19.

This chain connects TRBV7-8 to TRBJ2-1; D may be TRBD1 (6 bases). Germline assignment: CDR1 SGHVS and CDR2 FQNEAQ. This CDR3 contains 16 residues. V shed 6 bases and J shed 0 bases, with 15 bases lying between them. Here the CDR3 reads CASRFTGIDSYNEQFF. In DNA form, the CDR3 reads TGTGCCAGCAGATTTACAGGGATAGACTCCTACAATGAGCAGTTCTTC.

The chain combines TRBV2 with TRBJ1-1; no firm D call. The CDR3 loop spans 13 amino acids. Trimming removed 6 bases at V and 5 bases at J, with 13 bases between. Germline V gene lookup returns CDR1 SNHLY and CDR2 FYNNEI. The CDR3 reads CASSPLSGTEAFF. The CDR3, as DNA: TGTGCCAGCAGCCCGTTGTCGGGGACTGAAGCTTTCTTT.

The rearrangement joins TRBV27 to TRBJ2-2; 9 bases map to TRBD2. The germline V gene encodes CDR1 MNHEY and CDR2 SMNVEV (reference sequence). V trimming: 3 bases; J trimming: 8 bases; junction bases outside the gene matches: 7. The length of the CDR3 is 15 residues. Here the CDR3 reads CASSLAGGPTGELFF. In DNA, the CDR3 is TGTGCCAGCAGTTTGGCGGGGGGGCCGACAGGGGAGCTGTTTTTT.

The rearrangement uses TRBV6-1 and TRBJ1-1; 10 bases map to TRBD1. V lost 8 bases, J lost 1 base, and 4 bases stayed unmatched. The germline CDR1 and CDR2 sequences are MNHNS and SASEGT. CDR3 length: 14 amino acids. In DNA form, the CDR3 reads TGTGCCAGCTATAGACAGGGGGCGAACACTGAAGCTTTCTTT. As protein: CASYRQGANTEAFF.

The chain employs TRBV7-2 and TRBJ2-3, with D maybe TRBD2 (6 bases). V lost 2 bases and J 0 bases, leaving 9 bases between the germline ends. CDR1 and CDR2 from the germline V gene are SGHTA and FQGNSA. There are 15 residues in the CDR3. The CDR3 DNA sequence: TGTGCCAGCAGCTTAACGGGGGTGAGCACAGATACGCAGTATTTT. Protein product: CASSLTGVSTDTQYF.

The rearrangement joins TRBV19 to TRBJ1-1, with TRBD1 matching 7 bases. CDR3 size: 16 residues. The ends lost 4 bases at V and 0 bases at J; junction bases unmatched: 8. Germline V gives CDR1 LNHDA, CDR2 SQIVND (reference sequence). CDR3 coding DNA: TGTGCCAGTAGTAGACAGGGAGGATTGGTGAACACTGAAGCTTTCTTT. Translation gives CASSRQGGLVNTEAFF.

This clone has only one observation. This chain joins TRBV7-9 and TRBJ2-1, with a possible D match to TRBD1 (5 bases). V shed 2 bases and J shed 4 bases, with 15 bases lying between them. The CDR3 covers 16 residues. Germline V CDR1 and CDR2: SEHNR, FQNEAQ (reference sequence). The CDR3 nucleotides are TGTGCCAGCAGCTTAAAACGGACCTCAGGGTACAATGAGCAGTTCTTC. This translates into CASSLKRTSGYNEQFF.

This clone was counted between two and nine times. The V and J genes are TRBV19 and TRBJ2-7, with D perhaps TRBD2 (7 bases). Germline V gives CDR1 LNHDA, CDR2 SQIVND (reference sequence). V was shortened by 8 bases and J by 2 bases, with 19 bases between the two germline ends. The CDR3 is 15 amino acids. The CDR3 region is CASALTWGGAYEQYF. The DNA of the CDR3 is TGTGCCAGTGCACTCACCTGGGGGGGCGCCTACGAGCAGTACTTC.

The rearrangement uses TRBV5-4 and TRBJ2-5; TRBD2 aligns across 9 bases. The CDR3 extends over 14 amino acids. CDR1 is SGHNT, CDR2 YYREEE, per germline (reference sequence). The V segment lost 4 bases and the J segment 7 bases; nucleotides outside the gene matches: 8. The CDR3 here is CASSGGGAGMTQYF. The CDR3 nucleotides are TGTGCCAGCAGCGGCGGGGGGGCCGGAATGACCCAGTACTTC. The complete variable domain, with remaining parts taken from reference TRBV5-4 and TRBJ2-5, reads ETGVTQSPTHLIKTRGQQVTLRCSSQSGHNTVSWYQQALGQGPQFIFQYYREEENGRGNFPPRFSGLQFPNYSSELNVNALELDDSALYLCASSGGGAGMTQYFGPGTRLLVL.

This clone was observed once. This rearrangement joins TRBV9 to TRBJ2-7, with 12 bases aligning to TRBD2. Looked up from germline, CDR1 is SGDLS and CDR2 is YYNGEE. The CDR3 consists of 17 residues. The J segment lost 0 bases and the V segment lost 5 bases, leaving 9 bases of the junction unmatched. For the CDR3, the DNA is TGTGCCAGCAGGACCGGGACTAGCGGGCCCAGCTCCTACGAGCAGTACTTC. It yields the protein CASRTGTSGPSSYEQYF.

V gene TRBV5-5 combines with J gene TRBJ2-5; 11 nucleotides match TRBD2. CDR1 and CDR2 from the germline V gene are SGHKS and YYEKEE (reference sequence). This CDR3 has 15 residues. The junction had 3 bases not matched to a gene; V was cut back by 0 bases and J by 5 bases. The CDR3 here is CASSLGLAGGETQYF. In nucleotides, the CDR3 is TGTGCCAGCAGCTTGGGGCTAGCGGGAGGTGAGACCCAGTACTTC.

CDR3 loop: CASSLPGLRTEAFF. In DNA form, the CDR3 reads TGCGCCAGCAGCTTGCCGGGGTTGCGAACTGAAGCTTTCTTT. The genes are TRBV5-1 and TRBJ1-1; D gene uncertain. From germline, CDR1 is SGHRS and CDR2 YFSETQ. Trimming removed 1 base from V and 5 bases from J, with 12 bases in between. This CDR3 spans 14 amino acids.

This clone was seen more than once but under ten times. The J gene is TRBJ1-2, the V gene TRBV5-6; TRBD1 matches at 12 bases. J was trimmed by 8 bases and V by 3 bases; bases with no gene match: 5. Per germline, CDR1 SGHDT and CDR2 YYEEEE. This CDR3 comprises 14 residues. CDR3: CASSWGQGARGYTF. The CDR3, as DNA: TGTGCCAGCAGCTGGGGACAGGGGGCGAGGGGCTACACCTTC.

Turning to this clone: This sample also contains other DNA sequences that code for the same CDR3. The chain recombines TRBV6-2 or TRBV6-3 with TRBJ2-4, with a tentative D call TRBD1 (5 bases). The CDR3 length is 14 residues. Germline V CDR1 and CDR2: MNHEY, SVGEGT. V lost 2 bases, J lost 1 base, and 6 bases lay in between. CDR3 nucleotide sequence: TGTGCCAGCAGTTACCCAGGGGCCAAAAACATTCAGTACTTC. Amino acids: CASSYPGAKNIQYF.

The gene calls are TRBV6-5 and TRBJ2-7; D is possibly TRBD2 (5 bases). V lost 7 bases to trimming and J lost 3 bases, with 19 bases between them. This CDR3 comprises 15 residues. Germline assignment: CDR1 MNHEY and CDR2 SVGAGI. The CDR3 region is CASKHNSVSVYEQYF. The CDR3 DNA follows: TGTGCCAGCAAACACAATAGCGTCTCGGTCTACGAGCAGTACTTC.

The V call is TRBV5-1, the J call TRBJ2-3; the match to TRBD2 covers 8 bases. Germline V gene lookup returns CDR1 SGHRS and CDR2 YFSETQ. J was trimmed by 6 bases and V by 4 bases; bases with no gene match: 22. The CDR3 consists of 19 residues. CDR3 sequence reads: CASSRPRAGALNPVDTQYF. CDR3 bases: TGCGCCAGCAGCCGACCCAGAGCGGGGGCGCTGAATCCCGTGGATACGCAGTATTTT.

V and J are TRBV7-6 and TRBJ1-1; D is uncertain. The CDR3 spans 19 residues. Germline V gene lookup returns CDR1 SGHVS and CDR2 FNYEAQ. V was pared by 0 bases and J by 2 bases, with 22 bases between. The CDR3 loop reads CASSLAGAGGRGINTEAFF. CDR3 in DNA: TGTGCCAGCAGCTTAGCAGGCGCCGGTGGCCGCGGGATTAACACTGAAGCTTTCTTT.